Listed here is a single T cell receptor beta chain. These data belong to a study of control samples from healthy donors and cancer patients. Produced via immunoSEQ multiplex PCR; TCRdb's table is partial and in-frame only. The sample contains 64,000 or so clones, 92% of which appear only once. CDR3 size: 16 residues. Germline trimming cut 0 bases from V and 4 bases from J; bases unmatched to any gene: 4. The V gene's germline CDR1 is SGHRS and CDR2 YFSETQ. This clonotype was sampled from a man in his forties or fifties with colorectal cancer. The J gene is TRBJ2-1, the V gene TRBV5-1, with TRBD2 matching 10 bases. The specimen was PBMCs. The CDR3 region is CASSLGASGGYNEQFF. The CDR3 nucleotides are TGCGCCAGCAGCTTGGGGGCTAGCGGGGGATACAATGAGCAGTTCTTC.